This TCR beta chain stems from a study of OX40 agonist ivuxolimab in advanced cancers. Profiling relied on immunoSEQ multiplex PCR, and the TCRdb table lists in-frame clones only, not all of them. The top ten hold approximately 1.3% of the sample, which has 72,000 or so clones, nearly 90% seen once. Germline V gene lookup returns CDR1 MRHNA and CDR2 SNTAGT. V was pared by 4 bases and J by 2 bases, with 8 bases between. The CDR3 is 13 amino acids. The sequence was obtained from an adult with an advanced solid tumor such as melanoma, head and neck, liver or kidney cancer. V usage is TRBV6-4 and J usage is TRBJ1-1; no firm D call. This specimen was CD4+ or CD8+ T cells sorted from blood, taken in a trial of the OX40 agonist ivuxolimab. The CDR3 nucleotides are TGTGCCAGCAGTGCCCTGATCAACACTGAAGCTTTCTTT. It encodes CASSALINTEAFF.